This is a list of T cell receptor beta chains from one sample in a study of blood T cell repertoires in COVID-19. The data were produced by immunoSEQ multiplex PCR, yet TCRdb's version contains in-frame clones alone and is incomplete. The table records fewer than 200,000 clones, 80% of them present only once. Sequenced sample: peripheral blood. Source of these receptors: a man in his 60s with acute or convalescent COVID-19. Each CDR3 is given with its conserved first and last residue. The order of the fields is D gene, CDR3 length, clone size, V gene, J gene, CDR3 protein, CDR3 DNA. The D gene is left open where the match is weak. Rows may omit the clone size; those that give it use once, few, many or a size class.

-	16	-	TRBV2	TRBJ1-2	CASSDRGAQSTYGYTF	TGTGCCAGCAGTGATCGGGGGGCTCAAAGCACCTATGGCTACACCTTC
-	13	-	TRBV5-6	TRBJ2-7	CASSQQGYNEQYF	TGTGCCAGCAGTCAACAGGGTTACAACGAGCAGTACTTC
TRBD1	14	once	TRBV19	TRBJ1-1	CASSRQGGNTEAFF	TGTGCCAGTAGTAGACAGGGAGGTAACACTGAAGCTTTCTTT
TRBD2	15	-	TRBV6-5	TRBJ2-1	CASRLAGVARNEQFF	TGTGCCAGCAGGCTAGCGGGAGTGGCTAGGAATGAGCAGTTCTTC
-	13	-	TRBV9	TRBJ2-2	CASSAGNTGELFF	TGTGCCAGCAGCGCCGGGAACACCGGGGAGCTGTTTTTT
-	18	-	TRBV11-3	TRBJ1-4	CASSPNPSRQEVNEKLFF	TGTGCCAGCAGCCCCAACCCTTCCCGACAGGAGGTTAATGAAAAACTGTTTTTT
-	15	-	TRBV6-5	TRBJ2-1	CASSFDRRLYNEQFF	TGTGCCAGCAGTTTCGACAGGAGACTTTACAATGAGCAGTTCTTC
-	15	-	TRBV28	TRBJ2-3	CASSLLRVFTDTQYF	TGTGCCAGCAGTTTACTCAGGGTGTTCACAGATACGCAGTATTTT
-	18	-	TRBV7-8	TRBJ2-6	CASSYRTVSFSGANVLTF	TGTGCCAGCAGCTATCGGACAGTCTCTTTCTCTGGGGCCAACGTCCTGACTTTC
TRBD2	18	-	TRBV5-1	TRBJ2-3	CASSSIPGLAGDTDTQYF	TGCGCCAGCAGCTCCATTCCGGGACTAGCGGGAGACACAGATACGCAGTATTTT
TRBD1	13	-	TRBV2	TRBJ1-1	CASRGTANTEAFF	TGTGCCAGCCGCGGGACAGCGAACACTGAAGCTTTCTTT
TRBD2	18	-	TRBV10-1	TRBJ2-6	CASRQIAGAYSGANVLTF	TGCGCCAGCAGGCAAATAGCGGGAGCCTACTCTGGGGCCAACGTCCTGACTTTC
-	15	-	TRBV4-2	TRBJ1-4	CASSQDWEGGKKLFF	TGTGCCAGCAGCCAAGATTGGGAGGGCGGCAAAAAACTGTTTTTT
-	14	once	TRBV6-5	TRBJ1-1	CASSYPELNTEAFF	TGTGCCAGCAGTTACCCGGAGCTGAACACTGAAGCTTTCTTT
TRBD1	16	-	TRBV18	TRBJ2-7	CASSPIPGTGTYEQYF	TGTGCCAGCTCACCAATCCCTGGGACAGGGACCTACGAGCAGTACTTC
TRBD1	14	-	TRBV24-1	TRBJ1-2	CATGQGPSNYGYTF	TGTGCCACGGGACAGGGACCCTCTAACTATGGCTACACCTTC
TRBD1	15	-	TRBV24-1	TRBJ2-3	CATSEGQGFTDTQYF	TGTGCCACCAGTGAGGGACAGGGATTCACAGATACGCAGTATTTT
TRBD2	18	-	TRBV12-5	TRBJ2-1	CASGFHRGSAGENNEQFF	TGTGCTAGTGGTTTTCATCGGGGGTCTGCGGGAGAAAATAATGAGCAGTTCTTC
-	15	-	TRBV9	TRBJ2-6	CASSPRDSGANVLTF	TGTGCCAGCAGCCCCCGAGACTCTGGGGCCAACGTCCTGACTTTC
-	14	-	TRBV5-6	TRBJ1-2	CASSWGQLSYGYTF	TGTGCCAGCAGCTGGGGGCAGCTATCCTATGGCTACACCTTC
TRBD1	13	-	TRBV9	TRBJ1-1	CASSPDRGTEAFF	TGTGCCAGCAGCCCAGACAGGGGCACTGAAGCTTTCTTT
-	14	-	TRBV9	TRBJ2-5	CASSATPAGETQYF	TGTGCCAGCAGCGCCACGCCAGCGGGAGAGACCCAGTACTTC
TRBD1	17	-	TRBV9	TRBJ1-4	CASSVGQGARANEKLFF	TGTGCCAGCAGCGTAGGCCAGGGGGCGCGGGCGAATGAAAAACTGTTTTTT
-	13	-	TRBV10-3	TRBJ2-1	CAISVERNNEQFF	TGTGCCATCAGTGTGGAGAGAAACAATGAGCAGTTCTTC
-	14	-	TRBV4-1	TRBJ1-4	CASSQPGGNEKLFF	TGCGCCAGCAGCCAACCGGGGGGGAATGAAAAACTGTTTTTT
-	14	-	TRBV2	TRBJ2-7	CASSSDPGPLGQYF	TGTGCCAGTAGCAGTGATCCAGGGCCCCTCGGGCAGTACTTC
TRBD2	17	-	TRBV20-1	TRBJ2-1	CSASQFGAGGRFNEQFF	TGCAGTGCTAGTCAGTTCGGTGCGGGGGGCCGGTTCAATGAGCAGTTCTTC
-	15	-	TRBV3-1/TRBV3-2	TRBJ1-2	CASSQDPWNPGAYTF	TGTGCCAGCAGCCAAGATCCGTGGAATCCCGGAGCCTACACCTTC
TRBD1	15	-	TRBV5-6	TRBJ2-3	CASSGTGTGTDTQYF	TGTGCCAGCAGCGGGACCGGGACAGGGACAGATACGCAGTATTTT